Below, 26 T cell receptor beta chains from the same sample are listed, as sequenced in a study of tumor-infiltrating lymphocytes in primary liver carcinoma. Germline DNA was also extracted, with blood RNA taken from unsorted whole blood. With a constant-region primer, TCR beta cDNA was made from around 520 ng of total RNA. Three-round nested multiplex PCR performed with slightly modified ARM-PCR produced the TCR beta libraries. In the first two PCR rounds, TRBV1-TRBV30 forward primers were paired with a C-beta reverse primer, and each round lasted roughly 10 cycles. Via MiXCR, TCRdb re-called the multiplex PCR reads, giving one row per CDR3 protein. Here the sample spans 320,000 or so distinct CDR3 sequences, approximately 65% being singletons. The specimen sequenced was peripheral blood. All receptors derive from a man aged 35-49 years with primary liver carcinoma and hepatitis B virus infection.

The genes are TRBV5-1 and TRBJ2-5, with a tentative D call TRBD1 (6 bases). V dropped 6 bases and J dropped 5 bases, with 17 bases sitting between them. CDR1 SGHRS and CDR2 YFSETQ come from the germline V gene. This CDR3 contains 14 residues. In DNA, the CDR3 is TGCGCCAGCAATTCATTTGACAGGACGGAGACCCAGTACTTC. Its translation is CASNSFDRTETQYF.

Note on this clonotype: A much larger clone lies a single base off, so this may be a read error. This rearrangement joins TRBV6-5 to TRBJ2-3; 9 nucleotides line up with TRBD1. CDR3 length equals 13 residues. CDR1 is MNHEY, CDR2 SVGAGI, per germline. In DNA, the CDR3 is TGTGCCAGCAGAGGGACAGGGATAGATCCGCAGTATTTT. Translated, it gives CASRGTGIDPQYF.

With respect to this clonotype: A much larger clone differs from this one at a single base, so this may be a read error. This chain connects TRBV6-2 or TRBV6-3 to TRBJ1-1; D unresolved. The CDR3 runs to 13 residues. The germline V gene has CDR1 MNHEY and CDR2 SVGEGT. Trimming stripped 7 bases from V and 3 bases from J, with 12 bases between. The CDR3 loop is CASTSGLHTEAFF. The DNA for the CDR3 is TGTGCCAGCACTAGCGGGTTACACACTGAAGCTTTCTTT.

The genes are TRBV6-5 and TRBJ2-1; possible D gene TRBD1, 5 bases. V was pared by 5 bases and J by 5 bases, with 13 bases between. This CDR3 is built from 14 residues. Per the germline V gene, CDR1 is MNHEY and CDR2 is SVGAGI. In DNA form, the CDR3 reads TGTGCCAGCAGTGCGGACATAGCCAACAATGAGCAGTTCTTC. Its translation is CASSADIANNEQFF.

In its sample, this clonotype was seen many times. The chain links TRBV30 to TRBJ2-7; TRBD2 matches 8 bases. CDR3 size: 17 residues. Trimming removed 0 bases from V and 6 bases from J; junction bases left unmatched: 16. Germline CDR1 and CDR2: GTSNPN and SVGIG (reference sequence). The CDR3, as DNA: TGTGCCTGGAGTGTAATACACGCGGGGGGCTACTACGGCGAGCAGTACTTC. Translated: CAWSVIHAGGYYGEQYF. The complete variable domain, with remaining parts taken from reference TRBV30 and TRBJ2-7, reads SQTIHQWPATLVQPVGSPLSLECTVEGTSNPNLYWYRQAAGRGLQLLFYSVGIGQISSEVPQNLSASRPQDRQFILSSKKLLLSDSGFYLCAWSVIHAGGYYGEQYFGPGTRLTVT.

This clonotype occurred a few times. The chain joins TRBV28 to TRBJ1-1, with D hard to call. V dropped 1 base and J dropped 0 bases, with 15 bases sitting between them. This CDR3 contains 17 residues. Germline lookup yields CDR1 MDHEN and CDR2 SYDVKM. CDR3 in DNA: TGTGCCAGCAGTTTATTGGGGAGACAATTAGTGAACACTGAAGCTTTCTTT. This codes for CASSLLGRQLVNTEAFF.

As to this clonotype: At one boundary the junction diverges from the germline segment, which might be a read error. The chain recombines TRBV5-1 with TRBJ2-7; no clear D. This CDR3 comprises 14 residues. Germline V gene sequence: CDR1 SGHRS, CDR2 YFSETQ. The CDR3 sequence: CASSLAQFTYEQYF. The CDR3 coding sequence is TGTGCCAGCAGCTTGGCACAGTTCACCTACGAGCAGTACTTC.

This chain connects TRBV28 to TRBJ2-5, with D hard to call. Germline CDR1 is MDHEN and CDR2 is SYDVKM. Trimming stripped 2 bases from V and 6 bases from J, with 10 bases between. The CDR3 spans 13 residues. The CDR3 DNA reads as TGTGCCAGCAGTTTAGACCCAGTTAAGACCCAGTACTTC. The encoded protein is CASSLDPVKTQYF.

On this clonotype itself: One base away lies a much larger clone, so this may be a sequencing read error. The J gene is TRBJ2-7, the V gene TRBV6-5; D is perhaps TRBD2 (5 bases). The CDR3 spans 15 residues. V was shortened by 0 bases and J by 1 base, with 10 bases between the two germline ends. Germline CDR1 MNHEY, CDR2 SVGAGI. This CDR3 is CASSYSGSVSYEQYF. The CDR3, as DNA: TGTGCCAGCAGTTACTCGGGTAGCGTGTCCTACGAGCAGTACTTC.

Concerning this clonotype: A much larger clone is a single base away; this may be a read error. The V and J genes are TRBV6-5 and TRBJ1-1; D ambiguous. This CDR3 is 14 amino acids long. Germline V lookup: CDR1 MNHEY, CDR2 SVGAGI. With 2 bases removed from V and 5 bases from J, the gap between germline ends came to 12 bases. CDR3 sequence: CASSYTGGRTEAFF. CDR3 in DNA: TGTGCCAGCAGTTACACGGGTGGGCGGACTGAAGCTTTCTTT.

The chain joins TRBV10-3 to TRBJ2-7; 10 bases line up with TRBD2. The CDR3 consists of 17 residues. With 8 bases clipped from V and 2 bases from J, the junction kept 15 bases outside the gene matches. Germline assignment: CDR1 ENHRY and CDR2 SYGVKD. This chain's CDR3 is CAISGGAGLAVTYEQYF. The CDR3 DNA reads TGTGCCATCTCCGGGGGGGCCGGACTAGCGGTAACCTACGAGCAGTACTTC.

Concerning this clonotype: This could be a read error, since a much larger clone is one nucleotide away. This chain links TRBV6-6 with TRBJ2-7, with D hard to call. V was pared by 4 bases and J by 7 bases, with 8 bases between. The CDR3 extends over 11 amino acids. Germline loops: CDR1 MNHNY, CDR2 SVGAGI (reference sequence). CDR3 sequence (DNA): TGTGCCAGCAGTTGCTCTCAGGAGCAGTACTTC. It translates to CASSCSQEQYF.

Note on this clonotype: A much larger clone sits a single nucleotide away, making a read error possible. The V call is TRBV12-3 or TRBV12-4, the J call TRBJ2-7, with TRBD1 identical over 9 bases. V gave up 6 bases and J gave up 7 bases; unmatched junction bases: 10. The CDR3 consists of 14 residues. The CDR3 region has the DNA TGTGCCAGCAGGCCCCTACAGGGGGCAAGTGAGCAGTACTTC. Protein: CASRPLQGASEQYF.

This clonotype occurred a few times. The chain uses TRBV7-9 and TRBJ2-3; D not resolved. Germline V lookup: CDR1 SEHNR, CDR2 FQNEAQ (reference sequence). The CDR3 runs 13 residues. The germline V and J ends were trimmed by 8 bases and 1 base, with 10 bases remaining between them. The CDR3 loop is CASLAAGTDTQYF. CDR3 nucleotide sequence: TGTGCCAGCCTGGCCGCAGGCACAGATACGCAGTATTTT. Complete variable domain (other parts from reference TRBV7-9 and TRBJ2-3): DTGVSQNPRHKITKRGQNVTFRCDPISEHNRLYWYRQTLGQGPEFLTYFQNEAQLEKSRLLSDRFSAERPKGSFSTLEIQRTEQGDSAMYLCASLAAGTDTQYFGPGTRLTVL.

About this clonotype: A much larger clonotype is one base distant, so this may be a read error. The CDR3 region has the DNA TGTGCCAGCAGCACTCTCCGGGATTCACCCCTCCACTTT. Translation gives CASSTLRDSPLHF. V usage is TRBV12-3 or TRBV12-4 and J usage is TRBJ1-6; D gene ambiguous. Trimming left V 6 bases short and J 8 bases short, with 11 bases between. The CDR3 sequence is 13 residues long.

V is TRBV7-7 and J is TRBJ2-1; D ambiguous. V dropped 5 bases and J dropped 8 bases, with 22 bases sitting between them. Germline values: CDR1 SSHAT, CDR2 FNYEAQ (reference sequence). The CDR3 has 16 residues. The CDR3 sequence is CASSPDSGQSMDEQFF. DNA of the CDR3: TGTGCCAGCAGCCCCGATTCGGGTCAGTCTATGGATGAGCAGTTCTTC. Variable domain in full (rest from reference TRBV7-7 and TRBJ2-1): GAGVSQSPRYKVTKRGQDVTLRCDPISSHATLYWYQQALGQGPEFLTYFNYEAQPDKSGLPSDRFSAERPEGSISTLTIQRTEQRDSAMYRCASSPDSGQSMDEQFFGPGTRLTVL.

In the case of this clonotype: One end of the junction fails to match germline, which may point to a read error. The chain employs TRBV11-1 and TRBJ2-1; 12 bases are a match to TRBD2. The length of the CDR3 is 15 residues. CDR1 and CDR2 from the germline V gene are SGHAT and FQDESV (reference sequence). The CDR3 nucleotides are TGTGCCAGCGACCTAGCGGGAGGGTCCTACAGTGAGCAGTTCTTC. Translation: CASDLAGGSYSEQFF.

This clonotype occurred a few times. The chain joins TRBV11-2 to TRBJ1-3; D is unresolved. The CDR3 has 11 amino acids. Trimming stripped 5 bases from V and 4 bases from J, with 3 bases between. The germline V gene encodes CDR1 SGHAT and CDR2 FQNNGV. CDR3 in DNA: TGTGCCAGCAGCCGAGGAAACACCATATATTTT. Protein: CASSRGNTIYF.

The chain links TRBV11-2 to TRBJ2-2, with a possible D match to TRBD2 (6 bases). V gave up 5 bases and J gave up 16 bases, with 35 bases separating them. Looked up from germline, CDR1 is SGHAT and CDR2 is FQNNGV. The CDR3 has 18 residues. CDR3 region: CASSTIRLETARTGEPFF. Written as DNA, the CDR3 is TGTGCCAGCAGCACAATAAGACTAGAGACAGCGAGAACCGGGGAACCGTTTTTT.

In this sample, this clonotype turned up once. This may be a read error: a much more frequent sequence differs by one nucleotide. A read error is likely, as this CDR3 ends without the conserved phenylalanine or tryptophan. J is TRBJ2-2 and V is TRBV6-5, with D possibly TRBD1 on 5 matching bases. V was pared by 2 bases and J by 4 bases, with 14 bases between. Germline lookup yields CDR1 MNHEY and CDR2 SVGAGI. This CDR3 has 16 residues. The CDR3 protein is CASSYSQGSGTGELFL. The DNA of the CDR3 is TGTGCCAGCAGTTACAGTCAGGGCTCGGGCACCGGGGAGCTGTTTCTT.

Remarks on this clonotype: Given the absence of the conserved phenylalanine or tryptophan at the CDR3 end, a read error is likely. No DNA is shown, since the ends of the CDR3 on it are uncertain; the CDR3 is the one TCRdb lists. The rearrangement joins TRBV5-4 to TRBJ2-2; the DNA was not used to check the table's D call, TRBD2. Germline V lookup: CDR1 SGHNT, CDR2 YYREEE (reference sequence). The CDR3 has 18 amino acids, counting both end residues. The CDR3 reads CAIPHGKVSAGEAGELFS.

With respect to this clonotype: The conserved phenylalanine or tryptophan normally closing the CDR3 is absent here, so this likely arose from a read error. The DNA for the CDR3 is TGCGCCAGCAGCCAAGATGCAGGTGCGGGGATTCAGCCCCAGCATCTT. It encodes CASSQDAGAGIQPQHL. V and J are TRBV4-3 and TRBJ1-5; no definite D call. The CDR3 totals 16 residues. CDR1 is LGHNA, CDR2 YSLEER, per germline. Deletions cut 0 bases from V and 6 bases from J, with 15 bases between.

A note on this clonotype: Since a much larger clone is just one base distant, this may be a read error. V usage is TRBV10-1 and J usage is TRBJ2-7; tentatively, D is TRBD1 (5 bases). V was cut by 2 bases and J by 6 bases, with 8 bases left in between. The CDR3 has 12 amino acids. CDR1 and CDR2 from the germline V gene are WNHNN and SYGVQD (reference sequence). CDR3 nucleotides: TGCGCCAGCAGTGAGAGGGGCGGCGAGCAGTACTTC. Translated, it gives CASSERGGEQYF.

On this clonotype: Possible read error: a much larger clone is one base away. The chain recombines TRBV4-1 with TRBJ2-7, with a weak D call TRBD1 (5 bases). Looked up from germline, CDR1 is MGHRA and CDR2 is YSYEKL. CDR3 length: 13 amino acids. V was cut by 0 bases and J by 6 bases, with 9 bases left in between. The CDR3 protein is CASSQDPGLEQYF. Written as DNA, the CDR3 is TGCGCCAGCAGCCAAGACCCAGGGCTCGAGCAGTACTTC.

J is TRBJ1-2 and V is TRBV30, with a tentative D call TRBD1 (6 bases). CDR1 is GTSNPN, CDR2 SVGIG, per germline (reference sequence). Trimming pared 5 bases from V and 2 bases from J, leaving 12 bases between. The CDR3 has 13 amino acids. CDR3 nucleotides: TGTGCCTGGTCGACAGGACACAACTATGGCTACACCTTC. This sequence encodes CAWSTGHNYGYTF. The full variable domain, rest sourced from reference TRBV30 and TRBJ1-2, is SQTIHQWPATLVQPVGSPLSLECTVEGTSNPNLYWYRQAAGRGLQLLFYSVGIGQISSEVPQNLSASRPQDRQFILSSKKLLLSDSGFYLCAWSTGHNYGYTFGSGTRLTVV.

About this clonotype itself: A much larger clone lies a single base off, so this may be a read error. In this CDR3 the conserved last residue, phenylalanine or tryptophan, is missing, so a read error is likely. The J gene is TRBJ1-1, the V gene TRBV4-1; perhaps TRBD1 as D (5 bases). Germline lookup yields CDR1 MGHRA and CDR2 YSYEKL. This CDR3 has 15 amino acids. Trimming shortened V by 4 bases and J by 0 bases, and 12 bases separated the two germline ends. DNA of the CDR3: TGCGCCAGCAGCCCGGCCCAGACAGTGAACACTGAAGCTTTCCTT. Translated, it gives CASSPAQTVNTEAFL.